The 22 T cell receptor beta chains reported below all come from one sample, sequenced in a study of PD-1 blockade in classical Hodgkin lymphoma. Specified time point: cycle 4 day 1 (C4D1), after 6 weeks of nivolumab. Relapses following autologous stem cell transplantation were seen in all patients, with brentuximab vedotin exposure varying. Clones were read by immunoSEQ multiplex PCR, and TCRdb kept only the in-frame ones, dropping some. Of 64,000 or so clones in the sample, roughly nine tenths were seen once. The sample consisted of peripheral blood mononuclear cells (PBMCs), taken before the fourth cycle of nivolumab. These TCRs come from a human donor with classical Hodgkin lymphoma.

V gene TRBV18 combines with J gene TRBJ2-3; no definite D call. Looked up from germline, CDR1 is KGHSH and CDR2 is LQKENI. Trimming cost V 7 bases and J 5 bases, with 7 bases left between them. CDR3 length: 11 residues. The CDR3 DNA is TGTGCCAGCTTATCCCAAGATACGCAGTATTTT. Protein product: CASLSQDTQYF.

The chain employs TRBV10-3 and TRBJ2-7, with TRBD1 matching 10 bases. There are 14 residues in the CDR3. Germline V lookup: CDR1 ENHRY, CDR2 SYGVKD. The trim removed 10 bases at V and 4 bases at J, leaving 10 bases unmatched. DNA of the CDR3: TGTGCCAGCACATCCGGGACAGGGGAATACGAGCAGTACTTC. Amino acid sequence: CASTSGTGEYEQYF.

This clone was seen only a few times. This chain links TRBV4-1 with TRBJ1-2, with D possibly TRBD1 on 6 matching bases. This CDR3 region has 13 residues. Germline V gene sequence: CDR1 MGHRA, CDR2 YSYEKL. Trimming cost V 1 base and J 6 bases, with 9 bases left between them. CDR3 sequence reads: CASSQGQVNGYTF. The CDR3 DNA reads as TGCGCCAGCAGCCAAGGACAGGTAAATGGCTACACCTTC.

This chain joins TRBV28 and TRBJ1-1; D possibly corresponds to TRBD1 (5 bases). There are 15 residues in the CDR3. The V and J ends lost 3 bases and 0 bases respectively, with 11 bases between them. Germline assignment: CDR1 MDHEN and CDR2 SYDVKM. As DNA, the CDR3 is TGTGCCAGCAGTTTTGTGCGGGGCATGAACACTGAAGCTTTCTTT. Translation: CASSFVRGMNTEAFF.

In its sample, this clone was seen a few times. The chain uses TRBV29-1 and TRBJ1-1; tentative D call: TRBD1 (5 bases). Germline lookup yields CDR1 SQVTM and CDR2 ANQGSEA. V lost 7 bases to trimming and J lost 0 bases, with 12 bases between them. The length of the CDR3 is 13 residues. CDR3 region: CSGDTGMNTEAFF. The CDR3 DNA follows: TGCAGCGGTGACACAGGAATGAACACTGAAGCTTTCTTT.

CDR3 loop: CASTAYAEAFF. Here the CDR3 DNA reads TGTGCCAGCACCGCTTACGCTGAAGCTTTCTTT. The genes are TRBV7-9 and TRBJ1-1, with D uncertain. V lost 7 bases and J 6 bases, leaving 9 bases between the germline ends. Per the germline V gene, CDR1 is SEHNR and CDR2 is FQNEAQ (reference sequence). The CDR3 extends over 11 amino acids.

V is TRBV7-9 and J is TRBJ2-7; 9 positions agree with TRBD2. CDR3 length: 15 residues. V shed 3 bases, J shed 3 bases, and the junction held 6 bases outside the gene matches. CDR1 and CDR2 from the germline V gene are SEHNR and FQNEAQ (reference sequence). For the CDR3, the DNA is TGTGCCAGCAGCTTGGGCGGGGGGGCCGTCTACGAGCAGTACTTC. Its protein product is CASSLGGGAVYEQYF.

This chain connects TRBV13 to TRBJ1-1, with D unclear. Germline CDR1 and CDR2: PRHDT and FYEKMQ (reference sequence). The CDR3 is made up of 13 amino acids. Trimming pared 3 bases from V and 0 bases from J, leaving 5 bases between. The CDR3 loop is CASSLAMNTEAFF. The CDR3 DNA sequence: TGTGCCAGCAGCTTGGCCATGAACACTGAAGCTTTCTTT. The full variable domain, its missing parts supplied by reference TRBV13 and TRBJ1-1, is AAGVIQSPRHLIKEKRETATLKCYPIPRHDTVYWYQQGPGQDPQFLISFYEKMQSDKGSIPDRFSAQQFSDYHSELNMSSLELGDSALYFCASSLAMNTEAFFGQGTRLTVV.

J is TRBJ1-2 and V is TRBV5-8, with TRBD1 identical over 9 bases. The CDR3 spans 15 residues. Losses at the gene ends were 5 bases for V and 8 bases for J; bases not matched to a gene: 13. Germline V lookup: CDR1 SGHTS, CDR2 YDEGEE. CDR3 protein: CASSFSTGGASGYTF. The CDR3 DNA reads as TGTGCCAGCAGTTTTAGCACAGGGGGCGCCTCGGGCTACACCTTC.

The genes are TRBV5-1 and TRBJ1-1; tentatively, D is TRBD1 (5 bases). The CDR3 runs to 14 residues. V was cut by 0 bases and J by 1 base, with 7 bases left in between. Germline V CDR1 and CDR2: SGHRS, YFSETQ. The CDR3 bases are TGCGCCAGCAGCTTGGAGGGACGGAACACTGAAGCTTTCTTT. This translates into CASSLEGRNTEAFF.

The J gene is TRBJ1-2, the V gene TRBV6-1; maybe TRBD1 (6 bases). CDR3 length equals 14 residues. Trimming removed 2 bases at V and 4 bases at J, with 11 bases between. CDR1 is MNHNS and CDR2 is SASEGT in the germline V gene. CDR3 in DNA: TGTGCCAGCAGTGAAAGGGGGATGGGCTATGGCTACACCTTC. It yields the protein CASSERGMGYGYTF.

CDR3 bases: TGTGCCAGCAGAACTTACTACGTGTTTGAAGCTTTCTTT. It yields the protein CASRTYYVFEAFF. V is TRBV6-1 and J is TRBJ1-1; D is undetermined. The CDR3 is 13 residues long. The germline V and J ends were trimmed by 6 bases and 7 bases, with 15 bases remaining between them. Germline assignment: CDR1 MNHNS and CDR2 SASEGT.

The chain employs TRBV10-3 and TRBJ2-3; 7 bases are shared with TRBD1. J lost 2 bases, V lost 4 bases, and 6 bases had no gene match. The CDR3 covers 15 residues. Per germline, CDR1 ENHRY and CDR2 SYGVKD. CDR3 nucleotide sequence: TGTGCCATCAGTGGCCGGACAGGTCCCACAGATACGCAGTATTTT. Its translation: CAISGRTGPTDTQYF.

The chain joins TRBV7-6 to TRBJ2-1; TRBD2 aligns across 11 bases. The CDR3 has 15 amino acids. V dropped 5 bases and J dropped 5; count of bases not matched to a gene: 5. The V gene's germline CDR1 is SGHVS and CDR2 FNYEAQ. The CDR3 nucleotides read TGTGCCAGCAGCCAGCTAGCGGGGGGCAACAATGAGCAGTTCTTC. Encoded protein: CASSQLAGGNNEQFF.

The V gene is TRBV7-6, the J gene TRBJ2-6; 8 bases fit TRBD1. The germline gives CDR1 SGHVS, CDR2 FNYEAQ. J was trimmed by 4 bases and V by 8 bases; bases with no gene match: 4. The CDR3 covers 14 residues. The CDR3 coding sequence is TGTGCCAGCGCAGGGGGCGCGGGGGCCAACGTCCTGACTTTC. It yields the protein CASAGGAGANVLTF.

The V and J genes are TRBV10-3 and TRBJ1-1, with 10 nucleotides matching TRBD1. The CDR3 consists of 15 residues. Looked up from germline, CDR1 is ENHRY and CDR2 is SYGVKD. The trim removed 5 bases at V and 4 bases at J, leaving 7 bases unmatched. The CDR3, as DNA: TGTGCCATCAGTCCGACAGGGGGCCTCAGCACTGAAGCTTTCTTT. This translates into CAISPTGGLSTEAFF.

V usage is TRBV9 and J usage is TRBJ1-1; 7 bases are shared with TRBD1. Germline trimming cut 4 bases from V and 4 bases from J; bases unmatched to any gene: 1. The CDR3 is made up of 12 amino acids. The V gene's germline CDR1 is SGDLS and CDR2 YYNGEE. The chain's CDR3 is CASSSGGTEAFF. As DNA, the CDR3 is TGTGCCAGCAGCTCAGGGGGCACTGAAGCTTTCTTT.

This chain uses TRBV30 with TRBJ2-1; 9 bases fit TRBD2. V gave up 0 bases and J gave up 6 bases; unmatched junction bases: 6. This CDR3 has 15 residues. Germline lookup yields CDR1 GTSNPN and CDR2 SVGIG (reference sequence). The CDR3 coding sequence is TGTGCCTGGAGTGTAGTCAGCGGGGGGTCCAATGAGCAGTTCTTC. Amino acids: CAWSVVSGGSNEQFF.

The chain employs TRBV14 and TRBJ2-3, with TRBD2 matching over 7 bases. Unmatched junction bases numbered 9, after V lost 8 bases and J lost 4 bases. CDR1 is SGHDN and CDR2 is FVKESK in the germline V gene. The CDR3 loop spans 14 amino acids. The CDR3 DNA reads TGTGCCAGCCGGAGCGGGGCCTATCCAGATACGCAGTATTTT. Protein: CASRSGAYPDTQYF.

This CDR3 reads CASSEKGTRGLNEQFF. The CDR3 DNA reads as TGTGCCAGCAGTGAAAAGGGGACTAGAGGGCTCAATGAGCAGTTCTTC. This rearrangement joins TRBV6-1 to TRBJ2-1; 8 bases line up with TRBD2. J gave up 6 bases and V 2 bases, and 9 bases lay outside the gene matches. The germline V gene has CDR1 MNHNS and CDR2 SASEGT. This CDR3 region has 16 residues.

This chain uses TRBV27 with TRBJ1-5; D is ambiguous. The CDR3 totals 15 residues. Germline V lookup: CDR1 MNHEY, CDR2 SMNVEV (reference sequence). V dropped 2 bases and J dropped 7 bases, with 15 bases sitting between them. The CDR3 here is CASSLHPGTDQPQHF. As DNA, the CDR3 is TGTGCCAGCAGTTTACACCCGGGAACGGACCAGCCCCAGCATTTT.

The chain recombines TRBV10-1 with TRBJ2-5; D is ambiguous. This CDR3 has 13 residues. The germline V and J ends were trimmed by 2 bases and 0 bases, with 4 bases remaining between them. Germline loops: CDR1 WNHNN, CDR2 SYGVQD (reference sequence). The DNA of the CDR3 is TGCGCCAGCAGTGAGGACAACCAAGAGACCCAGTACTTC. Encoded protein: CASSEDNQETQYF.